This is a list of T cell receptor beta chains from one sample in a study of CD8 T cells in ankylosing spondylitis. TCRdb analysed the 5' RACE reads with MiXCR anew, one entry per CDR3 protein. Counted here are some 130,000 distinct CDR3 sequences, more than 5.5% occurring once; the ten biggest clones make up under 15%. Material for sequencing was blood, either unsorted or a sorted T cell fraction (not recorded which). The receptors come from a female donor with ankylosing spondylitis or in good health (not recorded which). The CDR3 runs from the conserved cysteine through the conserved F or W. D genes are given only for firm matches. Not every row has a clone size; where given, it reads once, few, many or a size class.

clone size: many; D gene: NA; J gene: TRBJ2-4; V gene: TRBV5-1; CDR3 DNA: TGCGCCAGCAGCTTGGATTCGGCAGGGTACGAGTTGGGCAAAAACATTCAGTACTTC; CDR3 protein: CASSLDSAGYELGKNIQYF
clone size: many; D gene: NA; J gene: TRBJ2-5; V gene: TRBV12-3/TRBV12-4; CDR3 DNA: TGTGCCAGCAGTTTAACCCAACAAGAGACCCAGTACTTC; CDR3 protein: CASSLTQQETQYF
clone size: many; D gene: TRBD1; J gene: TRBJ1-5; V gene: TRBV20-1; CDR3 DNA: TGCAGTGCCAAGACAGGGCCCGATCAGCCCCAGCATTTT; CDR3 protein: CSAKTGPDQPQHF
clone size: many; D gene: NA; J gene: TRBJ1-2; V gene: TRBV28; CDR3 DNA: TGTGCCAGCAGTTCATTCGGGGGCTACACCTTC; CDR3 protein: CASSSFGGYTF
clone size: many; D gene: TRBD1; J gene: TRBJ1-1; V gene: TRBV28; CDR3 DNA: TGTGCCAGCAGTCCCCCTAGGGGGCTTGAAGCTTTCTTT; CDR3 protein: CASSPPRGLEAFF
clone size: many; D gene: NA; J gene: TRBJ2-1; V gene: TRBV6-5; CDR3 DNA: TGTGCCAGCGCTAGCTCCTACAATGAGCAGTTCTTC; CDR3 protein: CASASSYNEQFF
clone size: many; D gene: NA; J gene: TRBJ1-2; V gene: TRBV18; CDR3 DNA: TGTGCCAGCTCACCACAGGGCTATGGCTACACCTTC; CDR3 protein: CASSPQGYGYTF
clone size: many; D gene: NA; J gene: TRBJ2-1; V gene: TRBV7-2; CDR3 DNA: TGTGCCAGCAGCTCCCGGGACAAGGTTGGTGAGCAGTTCTTC; CDR3 protein: CASSSRDKVGEQFF
clone size: few; D gene: TRBD1; J gene: TRBJ1-5; V gene: TRBV7-2; CDR3 DNA: TGTGCCAGCAGCAGACAGGGGGTGCAACAGCCCCAGCATTTT; CDR3 protein: CASSRQGVQQPQHF
clone size: many; D gene: NA; J gene: TRBJ1-1; V gene: TRBV2; CDR3 DNA: TGTGCCAGCAGTGAAGATTTGATCCCGGTTACTGAAGCTTTCTTT; CDR3 protein: CASSEDLIPVTEAFF
clone size: NA; D gene: TRBD1; J gene: TRBJ2-7; V gene: TRBV7-9; CDR3 DNA: TGTGCCAGCAGCATGGACAGGGTTCCTTACGAGCAGTACTTC; CDR3 protein: CASSMDRVPYEQYF
clone size: NA; D gene: NA; J gene: TRBJ2-1; V gene: TRBV12-3/TRBV12-4; CDR3 DNA: TGTGCCAGCAGTTTAGTCTCTGTGGGGCAACCGGGGTTCTTC; CDR3 protein: CASSLVSVGQPGFF
clone size: many; D gene: NA; J gene: TRBJ1-3; V gene: TRBV19; CDR3 DNA: TGTGCCAGTACCCCTCCCCTCGGCGGATTCTCTGGAAACACCATATATTTT; CDR3 protein: CASTPPLGGFSGNTIYF
clone size: many; D gene: NA; J gene: TRBJ2-3; V gene: TRBV29-1; CDR3 DNA: TGCAGCGTTGAGGTCTTGGAGGATACGCAGTATTTT; CDR3 protein: CSVEVLEDTQYF
clone size: NA; D gene: TRBD1; J gene: TRBJ1-2; V gene: TRBV7-9; CDR3 DNA: TGTGCCAGCAGCTCCACGGACAGGGTGGGGAACTATGGCTACACCTTC; CDR3 protein: CASSSTDRVGNYGYTF
clone size: many; D gene: NA; J gene: TRBJ1-1; V gene: TRBV5-1; CDR3 DNA: TGCGCCAGCAGCTTGGACGGGAGTTTTGGGACTGAAGCTTTCTTT; CDR3 protein: CASSLDGSFGTEAFF
clone size: many; D gene: NA; J gene: TRBJ2-1; V gene: TRBV27; CDR3 DNA: TGTGCCAGCAGTACCCATGGGAGGGGGGTTTGGTTCTTC; CDR3 protein: CASSTHGRGVWFF
clone size: few; D gene: NA; J gene: TRBJ2-2; V gene: TRBV18; CDR3 DNA: TGTGCCAGCTCTAACCAACTTGGGGACGGGGAGCTGTTTTTT; CDR3 protein: CASSNQLGDGELFF
clone size: many; D gene: NA; J gene: TRBJ2-1; V gene: TRBV5-5; CDR3 DNA: TGTGCCAGCAGCTTCCGGAGGAGCGATGAGCAGTTCTTC; CDR3 protein: CASSFRRSDEQFF
clone size: many; D gene: NA; J gene: TRBJ2-7; V gene: TRBV27; CDR3 DNA: TGTGCCAGCAGTTGGGGGGGACAGGTCTACGAGCAGTACTTC; CDR3 protein: CASSWGGQVYEQYF
clone size: few; D gene: NA; J gene: TRBJ1-2; V gene: TRBV4-1; CDR3 DNA: TGCGCCAGCAGCCAGGATCTTTATGGCTACACCTTC; CDR3 protein: CASSQDLYGYTF
clone size: many; D gene: NA; J gene: TRBJ1-2; V gene: TRBV6-6; CDR3 DNA: TGTGCCAGCGGGCCGAAGTACCAAAGCTACACCTTC; CDR3 protein: CASGPKYQSYTF
clone size: many; D gene: TRBD2; J gene: TRBJ2-3; V gene: TRBV4-1; CDR3 DNA: TGCGCCAGCAGCCGTCTAGCGGGGACAGATACGCAGTATTTT; CDR3 protein: CASSRLAGTDTQYF
clone size: NA; D gene: NA; J gene: TRBJ1-4; V gene: TRBV7-2; CDR3 DNA: TGTGCCAGCAGCTTAGAGTTGTCAGGTCAAAAACTGTTTTTT; CDR3 protein: CASSLELSGQKLFF
clone size: NA; D gene: NA; J gene: TRBJ2-7; V gene: TRBV15; CDR3 DNA: TGTGCCACCCGTAAAACAGAGGCCTACGAGCAGTACTTC; CDR3 protein: CATRKTEAYEQYF
clone size: many; D gene: NA; J gene: TRBJ2-3; V gene: TRBV12-3/TRBV12-4; CDR3 DNA: TGTGCCAGCAGTCAAGGGCAGTCCCCCACAGATACGCAGTATTTT; CDR3 protein: CASSQGQSPTDTQYF
clone size: many; D gene: TRBD2; J gene: TRBJ2-3; V gene: TRBV29-1; CDR3 DNA: TGCAGCGTTCGGAGCGGGGGGGCAGATACGCAGTATTTT; CDR3 protein: CSVRSGGADTQYF
clone size: many; D gene: TRBD2; J gene: TRBJ2-1; V gene: TRBV4-2; CDR3 DNA: TGTGCCAGCAGCCAAGAGCGGGGGAGCTCCTACAATGAGCAGTTCTTC; CDR3 protein: CASSQERGSSYNEQFF
clone size: many; D gene: NA; J gene: TRBJ2-7; V gene: TRBV20-1; CDR3 DNA: TGCAGTGCTATCCCTGGGGAACAGGGCTACGAGCAGTACTTC; CDR3 protein: CSAIPGEQGYEQYF
clone size: many; D gene: NA; J gene: TRBJ2-2; V gene: TRBV27; CDR3 DNA: TGTGCCAGCAGTCTAAACCCCCCCTTCAGGGGTAGTGACACCGGGGAGCTGTTTTTT; CDR3 protein: CASSLNPPFRGSDTGELFF
clone size: many; D gene: NA; J gene: TRBJ2-7; V gene: TRBV5-6; CDR3 DNA: TGTGCCAGCAGCTTGTCGAGGGAGCAGTACTTC; CDR3 protein: CASSLSREQYF
clone size: many; D gene: NA; J gene: TRBJ2-2; V gene: TRBV11-2; CDR3 DNA: TGTGCCAGCAGCCGCTTCCAAGGAGGCACCGGGGAGCTGTTTTTT; CDR3 protein: CASSRFQGGTGELFF
clone size: many; D gene: NA; J gene: TRBJ2-3; V gene: TRBV25-1; CDR3 DNA: TGTGCCAGCAGTGAATATGCGAGGCCCGGGGTTGCAGATACGCAGTATTTT; CDR3 protein: CASSEYARPGVADTQYF
clone size: few; D gene: NA; J gene: TRBJ2-3; V gene: TRBV11-2; CDR3 DNA: TGTGCCAGCAGCTTGTCCAGACTCGGAGGGCAGTATTTT; CDR3 protein: CASSLSRLGGQYF
clone size: many; D gene: NA; J gene: TRBJ1-2; V gene: TRBV6-1; CDR3 DNA: TGTGCCAGCAGTCGATCGCAGGGCCCGTATGGCTACACCTTC; CDR3 protein: CASSRSQGPYGYTF
clone size: NA; D gene: NA; J gene: TRBJ2-7; V gene: TRBV6-5; CDR3 DNA: TGTGCCAGCAGTTACGGCTCAAAACCCTACGAGCAGTACTTC; CDR3 protein: CASSYGSKPYEQYF
clone size: few; D gene: TRBD1; J gene: TRBJ1-2; V gene: TRBV29-1; CDR3 DNA: TGCAGCGTTGAAGACCTGGACAGGGGCTACTATGGCTACACCTTC; CDR3 protein: CSVEDLDRGYYGYTF
clone size: many; D gene: NA; J gene: TRBJ2-2; V gene: TRBV18; CDR3 DNA: TGTGCCAGCTCAGGCCTGCCGGGGGCAAACACCGGGGAGCTGTTTTTT; CDR3 protein: CASSGLPGANTGELFF
clone size: many; D gene: TRBD1; J gene: TRBJ2-1; V gene: TRBV5-1; CDR3 DNA: TGCGCCAGCAGTGACAGGGCGTCGGGTGAGCAGTTCTTC; CDR3 protein: CASSDRASGEQFF
clone size: many; D gene: NA; J gene: TRBJ1-2; V gene: TRBV6-2/TRBV6-3; CDR3 DNA: TGTGCCAGCAGTTACTTTGGGACCTCTAACTATGGCTACACCTTC; CDR3 protein: CASSYFGTSNYGYTF
clone size: many; D gene: NA; J gene: TRBJ1-6; V gene: TRBV6-1; CDR3 DNA: TGTGCCAGCAGAGAAATAGGATATAATTCACCCCTCCACTTT; CDR3 protein: CASREIGYNSPLHF
clone size: many; D gene: NA; J gene: TRBJ2-1; V gene: TRBV12-3/TRBV12-4; CDR3 DNA: TGTGCCAGCAGTTTCAAACTAGCCGAGGTAAATGAGCAGTTCTTC; CDR3 protein: CASSFKLAEVNEQFF
clone size: many; D gene: TRBD1; J gene: TRBJ1-3; V gene: TRBV9; CDR3 DNA: TGTGCCAGCAGCGCCCAAACAGGGGGAGGCGGAAACACCATATATTTT; CDR3 protein: CASSAQTGGGGNTIYF
clone size: many; D gene: NA; J gene: TRBJ1-5; V gene: TRBV4-2; CDR3 DNA: TGTGCCAGCAGCCAAGAAACATCCGCTAGCAATCAGCCCCAGCATTTT; CDR3 protein: CASSQETSASNQPQHF
clone size: NA; D gene: NA; J gene: TRBJ2-6; V gene: TRBV20-1; CDR3 DNA: TGCAGTGCTAGAGGCGTCTCTGGGGCCAACGTCCTGACTTTC; CDR3 protein: CSARGVSGANVLTF
clone size: many; D gene: NA; J gene: TRBJ2-1; V gene: TRBV29-1; CDR3 DNA: TGCAGCGTTGACCTCCTCAGACACAATCCGACCTACAATGAGCAGTTCTTC; CDR3 protein: CSVDLLRHNPTYNEQFF
clone size: NA; D gene: NA; J gene: TRBJ2-6; V gene: TRBV20-1; CDR3 DNA: TGCAGTGCTAGCGGTGAGCCAGGACGTGGGGCCAACGTCCTGACTTTC; CDR3 protein: CSASGEPGRGANVLTF
clone size: many; D gene: NA; J gene: TRBJ2-1; V gene: TRBV29-1; CDR3 DNA: TGCAGCTTTGGGTCAATGGGTGAGCAGTTCTTC; CDR3 protein: CSFGSMGEQFF
clone size: many; D gene: TRBD1; J gene: TRBJ2-2; V gene: TRBV20-1; CDR3 DNA: TGCGGGGGACAGGAGAACACCGGGGAGCTGTTTTTT; CDR3 protein: CGGQENTGELFF
clone size: NA; D gene: TRBD1; J gene: TRBJ1-1; V gene: TRBV5-1; CDR3 DNA: TGCGCCAGCAGCTTATGGGACAGTACTGAAGCTTTCTTT; CDR3 protein: CASSLWDSTEAFF
clone size: many; D gene: NA; J gene: TRBJ1-2; V gene: TRBV4-1; CDR3 DNA: TGCGCCAGCAGCCGACAGTGGCGTAACTATGGCTGCACCTTC; CDR3 protein: CASSRQWRNYGCTF
clone size: many; D gene: NA; J gene: TRBJ2-1; V gene: TRBV12-3/TRBV12-4; CDR3 DNA: TGTGCCAGCAGTCCCCATTCGGGACAAGCCTACAATGAGCAGTTCTTC; CDR3 protein: CASSPHSGQAYNEQFF
clone size: many; D gene: NA; J gene: TRBJ2-1; V gene: TRBV20-1; CDR3 DNA: TGCAGTGCTAGAAACCGGGACTTAGCCAACTACAATGAGCAGTTCTTC; CDR3 protein: CSARNRDLANYNEQFF
clone size: NA; D gene: NA; J gene: TRBJ1-5; V gene: TRBV27; CDR3 DNA: TGTGCCAGCTGGGCCCAAGGCAATCAGCCCCAGCATTTT; CDR3 protein: CASWAQGNQPQHF
clone size: few; D gene: NA; J gene: TRBJ2-1; V gene: TRBV7-6; CDR3 DNA: TGTGCCAGCAGCTTAGTCAGGGGTGAGCAGTTCTTC; CDR3 protein: CASSLVRGEQFF
clone size: many; D gene: NA; J gene: TRBJ2-2; V gene: TRBV10-3; CDR3 DNA: TGTGCCATCAGTGGGGACAAGAACACCGGGGAGCTGTTTTTT; CDR3 protein: CAISGDKNTGELFF